The 30 T cell receptor beta chains in this list originate from one sample, sequenced in a study of cytotoxic CD8 clonotypes in ibrutinib-treated CLL. TCRdb's table, derived via immunoSEQ multiplex PCR, lists solely in-frame clones and lacks some. The sample lists about 130,000 clones, around three quarters occurring once. This specimen consisted of PBMCs, obtained after 12 months of ibrutinib treatment. Receptors were obtained from a human donor with chronic lymphocytic leukemia.

The V call is TRBV27, the J call TRBJ2-1; a weak D match, TRBD2 (6 bases). The CDR3 is 17 amino acids. Germline V gene data show CDR1 as MNHEY and CDR2 as SMNVEV (reference sequence). V was trimmed by 4 bases and J by 7 bases, leaving 23 bases between them. CDR3: CASSSQRLGSRVNEQFF. The CDR3 DNA follows: TGTGCCAGCAGTTCCCAACGACTAGGCTCCCGCGTGAATGAGCAGTTCTTC.

The chain is built from TRBV7-9 and TRBJ1-2; 9 bases map to TRBD1. The CDR3 extends over 16 amino acids. J gave up 6 bases and V 3 bases, and 11 bases lay outside the gene matches. Germline lookup yields CDR1 SEHNR and CDR2 FQNEAQ (reference sequence). CDR3 residues: CASSFSPGTGSHGYTF. The CDR3 nucleotides read TGTGCCAGCAGCTTCTCTCCCGGGACAGGGTCCCATGGCTACACCTTC.

This clone was seen a single time. The chain is built from TRBV9 and TRBJ2-1; D uncertain. The germline V and J ends were trimmed by 0 bases and 4 bases, with 11 bases remaining between them. Germline CDR1 reads SGDLS; CDR2 reads YYNGEE. This CDR3 is 15 amino acids long. CDR3 in amino acids: CASSVGVPTYNEQFF. CDR3 bases: TGTGCCAGCAGCGTAGGGGTTCCTACTTACAATGAGCAGTTCTTC.

The V gene is TRBV4-2, the J gene TRBJ2-1; possible D gene TRBD2, 6 bases. The CDR3 totals 12 residues. Germline CDR1 reads LGHNA; CDR2 reads YNFKEQ. Trimming removed 5 bases at V and 9 bases at J, with 11 bases between. CDR3: CASSSDGGEQFF. In DNA, the CDR3 is TGTGCCAGCAGCTCAGACGGGGGTGAGCAGTTCTTC.

The rearrangement links TRBV5-4 to TRBJ1-4, with D possibly matching TRBD1 (5 bases). V lost 0 bases, J lost 7 bases, and 19 bases lay in between. The CDR3 consists of 17 residues. Germline lookup yields CDR1 SGHNT and CDR2 YYREEE (reference sequence). The CDR3 DNA reads as TGTGCCAGCAGCTTGGGAGGGACTGCTCGGGCTCGTGAAAAACTGTTTTTT. As protein: CASSLGGTARAREKLFF.

The CDR3 DNA reads as TGTGCCAGCAGCGCCTTCGGACCCGGGGAGCTGTTTTTT. This gives the protein CASSAFGPGELFF. The rearrangement links TRBV7-9 to TRBJ2-2; D is undetermined. This CDR3 region has 13 residues. V was shortened by 5 bases and J by 6 bases, with 10 bases between the two germline ends. Looked up from germline, CDR1 is SEHNR and CDR2 is FQNEAQ (reference sequence).

The chain couples TRBV11-1 to TRBJ2-3, with D possibly matching TRBD2 (5 bases). Germline V gene data show CDR1 as SGHAT and CDR2 as FQDESV (reference sequence). The V gene lost 1 base and the J gene lost 8 bases, with 16 bases spanning the gap. CDR3 length: 15 residues. The CDR3: CASSLVSGLGGTQYF. The DNA of the CDR3 is TGTGCCAGCAGCTTAGTAAGCGGACTCGGCGGTACGCAGTATTTT. The variable domain in full, with the rest retrieved from reference TRBV11-1 and TRBJ2-3, is EAEVAQSPRYKITEKSQAVAFWCDPISGHATLYWYRQILGQGPELLVQFQDESVVDDSQLPKDRFSAERLKGVDSTLKIQPAELGDSAMYLCASSLVSGLGGTQYFGPGTRLTVL.

This chain joins TRBV4-2 and TRBJ2-1, with D tentatively TRBD2 (5 bases). CDR1 is LGHNA, CDR2 YNFKEQ, per germline. This CDR3 contains 16 residues. V was cut by 1 base and J by 0 bases, with 10 bases left in between. For the CDR3, the DNA is TGTGCCAGCAGCCAAGTGGGAGAGATCTCCTACAATGAGCAGTTCTTC. The encoded protein is CASSQVGEISYNEQFF.

The CDR3 DNA sequence: TGTGCCAGCCTAACGCTAGCGGGCTGGGAGACCCAGTACTTC. Amino acid sequence: CASLTLAGWETQYF. The V gene is TRBV2, the J gene TRBJ2-5, with TRBD2 matching over 8 bases. The CDR3 is 14 residues long. CDR1 SNHLY and CDR2 FYNNEI come from the germline V gene. The J segment lost 5 bases and the V segment lost 8 bases, leaving 10 bases of the junction unmatched.

The V gene is TRBV6-1, the J gene TRBJ2-1; 9 positions agree with TRBD1. The CDR3 length is 16 residues. With 4 bases clipped from V and 2 bases from J, the junction kept 6 bases outside the gene matches. Germline-derived CDR1 and CDR2 are MNHNS and SASEGT. CDR3 coding DNA: TGTGCCAGCAGTGGCCTCCGGGACAGGGCCTACAATGAGCAGTTCTTC. This gives the protein CASSGLRDRAYNEQFF.

V and J are TRBV4-3 and TRBJ2-1; 7 positions agree with TRBD2. Germline lookup yields CDR1 LGHNA and CDR2 YSLEER. With V trimmed by 6 bases and J by 7 bases, 12 bases remained unmatched. The CDR3 runs 15 residues. The CDR3: CASSAQEGGKNEQFF. CDR3 coding DNA: TGCGCCAGCAGTGCCCAGGAGGGAGGGAAGAATGAGCAGTTCTTC.

A few counts support this clone. The rearrangement uses TRBV30 and TRBJ2-2; the D is unclear. The germline V gene has CDR1 GTSNPN and CDR2 SVGIG (reference sequence). V was pared by 2 bases and J by 1 base, with 2 bases between. This CDR3 region has 12 residues. CDR3 in amino acids: CAWSRNTGELFF. The CDR3 region has the DNA TGTGCCTGGAGTAGGAACACCGGGGAGCTGTTTTTT.

The V and J genes are TRBV7-2 and TRBJ1-5, with D unclear. The V and J ends lost 1 base and 0 bases respectively, with 13 bases between them. CDR3 length: 17 residues. Looked up from germline, CDR1 is SGHTA and CDR2 is FQGNSA. The CDR3 sequence is CASSLVRGILSNQPQHF. The CDR3 DNA is TGTGCCAGCAGCTTAGTCCGCGGGATACTTAGCAATCAGCCCCAGCATTTT.

This sequence joins TRBV6-4 and TRBJ2-2; 7 bases are a match to TRBD1. CDR1 is MRHNA and CDR2 is SNTAGT in the germline V gene. Germline trimming cut 3 bases from V and 4 bases from J; bases unmatched to any gene: 2. This CDR3 region has 14 residues. CDR3 in DNA: TGTGCCAGCAGTGAACAGGGGCCCACCGGGGAGCTGTTTTTT. Protein product: CASSEQGPTGELFF.

This clone appeared once. The DNA of the CDR3 is TGTGCCAGCAGCTTTTCTACAGCGAACACCGGGGAGCTGTTTTTT. Its protein product is CASSFSTANTGELFF. This chain links TRBV7-9 with TRBJ2-2; D unresolved. The length of the CDR3 is 15 residues. Trimming removed 3 bases at V and 0 bases at J, with 8 bases between. Germline V gene lookup returns CDR1 SEHNR and CDR2 FQNEAQ (reference sequence).

V gene TRBV27 combines with J gene TRBJ2-1; D remains ambiguous. Germline loops: CDR1 MNHEY, CDR2 SMNVEV (reference sequence). The CDR3 length is 12 residues. V gave up 6 bases and J gave up 10 bases, with 13 bases separating them. The CDR3 region has the DNA TGTGCCAGCAGCCCCTCCTTACGGGAGCAGTTCTTC. Amino acids: CASSPSLREQFF.

This clone was counted between two and nine times. The V and J genes are TRBV30 and TRBJ1-1; a possible D gene is TRBD1 (5 bases). In germline, CDR1 is GTSNPN, CDR2 SVGIG (reference sequence). This CDR3 is built from 13 residues. V was shortened by 2 bases and J by 1 base, with 8 bases between the two germline ends. In DNA, the CDR3 is TGTGCCTGGAGTACAGGATGGAACACTGAAGCTTTCTTT. This encodes CAWSTGWNTEAFF.

J is TRBJ1-5 and V is TRBV11-2; D ambiguous. V was pared by 5 bases and J by 4 bases, with 9 bases between. Per germline, CDR1 SGHAT and CDR2 FQNNGV. CDR3 length equals 13 residues. The CDR3 DNA follows: TGTGCCAGCAGCACCGGTCCTAATCAGCCCCAGCATTTT. Its protein is CASSTGPNQPQHF.

This sequence joins TRBV4-3 and TRBJ2-7, with TRBD2 matching 8 bases. CDR3 length: 15 residues. Trimming cost V 4 bases and J 4 bases; bases outside gene matches: 9. Germline-derived CDR1 and CDR2 are LGHNA and YSLEER. The CDR3 loop reads CASSPAASGSYEQYF. CDR3 in DNA: TGCGCCAGCAGCCCCGCCGCCAGCGGGAGTTACGAGCAGTACTTC.

The chain links TRBV30 to TRBJ2-7; TRBD1 is a possible D gene (5 bases). Trimming left V 2 bases short and J 4 bases short, with 27 bases between. Germline CDR1 reads GTSNPN; CDR2 reads SVGIG (reference sequence). The CDR3 runs to 18 residues. CDR3 amino acids: CAWSNPLYGATVEYEQYF. CDR3 sequence (DNA): TGTGCCTGGAGTAACCCCCTCTATGGGGCCACAGTCGAATACGAGCAGTACTTC.

This rearrangement joins TRBV15 to TRBJ2-5; TRBD1 aligns across 8 bases. Germline trimming cut 1 base from V and 1 base from J; bases unmatched to any gene: 8. The germline V gene has CDR1 LNHNV and CDR2 YYDKDF (reference sequence). The CDR3 consists of 17 residues. As DNA, the CDR3 is TGTGCCACCAGCAGAGGCTCCTTAACAGGGGGCCAAGAGACCCAGTACTTC. It encodes CATSRGSLTGGQETQYF.

The chain carries TRBV1 and TRBJ2-7; the DNA was not used to check the table's D call, TRBD1. TRBV1 corresponds to a pseudogene. The CDR3 has 14 amino acids. The CDR3 sequence is CTSSSPGQGYEQYF. DNA for the CDR3: TGCACCAGCAGTTCACCGGGACAGGGCTACGAGCAGTACTTC.

The genes are TRBV19 and TRBJ2-3, with unresolved D. The CDR3 spans 13 residues. V was cut by 9 bases and J by 3 bases, with 13 bases left in between. CDR1 and CDR2 from the germline V gene are LNHDA and SQIVND (reference sequence). The CDR3 nucleotides read TGTGCCAGCAAACAGCGTGGGACAGATACGCAGTATTTT. It is translated as CASKQRGTDTQYF.

This clone has just one count. This chain links TRBV4-3 with TRBJ1-1; no reliable D call. Germline V gene sequence: CDR1 LGHNA, CDR2 YSLEER. The CDR3 is 17 amino acids. Deletions cut 2 bases from V and 0 bases from J, with 16 bases between. The CDR3 reads CASSQLGSEGMNTEAFF. Written as DNA, the CDR3 is TGCGCCAGCAGCCAACTAGGTAGCGAGGGAATGAACACTGAAGCTTTCTTT.

The rearrangement joins TRBV6-6 to TRBJ2-1; D is uncertain. CDR1 MNHNY and CDR2 SVGAGI come from the germline V gene (reference sequence). This CDR3 region has 13 residues. V lost 2 bases to trimming and J lost 7 bases, with 9 bases between them. This CDR3 reads CASSYGGMNEQFF. CDR3 nucleotide sequence: TGTGCCAGCAGTTACGGTGGGATGAATGAGCAGTTCTTC.

The chain joins TRBV5-1 to TRBJ1-2, with D maybe TRBD1 (6 bases). V was pared by 4 bases and J by 0 bases, with 16 bases between. The CDR3 is 16 residues long. Looked up from germline, CDR1 is SGHRS and CDR2 is YFSETQ. CDR3 coding DNA: TGCGCCAGCAGCCTGTTCGGGACATCTACTAACTATGGCTACACCTTC. Translating it yields CASSLFGTSTNYGYTF. Full variable domain (remainder filled in from reference TRBV5-1 and TRBJ1-2): KAGVTQTPRYLIKTRGQQVTLSCSPISGHRSVSWYQQTPGQGLQFLFEYFSETQRNKGNFPGRFSGRQFSNSRSEMNVSTLELGDSALYLCASSLFGTSTNYGYTFGSGTRLTVV.

The chain has TRBV9 and TRBJ2-1, with D perhaps matching TRBD2 (6 bases). V lost 1 base and J 8 bases, leaving 16 bases between the germline ends. The CDR3 has 15 residues. Germline values: CDR1 SGDLS, CDR2 YYNGEE. CDR3 residues: CASSVNPGVIDEQFF. The CDR3 bases are TGTGCCAGCAGCGTAAACCCGGGAGTAATCGATGAGCAGTTCTTC.

This clone was counted a single time. The V and J genes are TRBV18 and TRBJ2-2, with TRBD2 matching 12 bases. The CDR3 spans 16 residues. In germline, CDR1 is KGHSH, CDR2 LQKENI. V shed 0 bases, J shed 6 bases, and the junction held 2 bases outside the gene matches. The CDR3 reads CASSPPTSGSPGELFF. CDR3 bases: TGTGCCAGCTCACCACCGACTAGCGGGAGTCCCGGGGAGCTGTTTTTT.

The chain uses TRBV11-2 and TRBJ2-7, with D maybe TRBD1 (5 bases). The CDR3 sequence is 15 residues long. Germline values: CDR1 SGHAT, CDR2 FQNNGV. Trimming cost V 4 bases and J 1 base, with 14 bases left between them. CDR3 sequence: CASSSLRGASYEQYF. The CDR3 region has the DNA TGTGCCAGCAGCTCACTTAGGGGCGCATCCTACGAGCAGTACTTC.

The chain employs TRBV5-1 and TRBJ1-1, with 8 nucleotides matching TRBD1. V trimming: 5 bases; J trimming: 1 base; junction bases outside the gene matches: 7. Germline loops: CDR1 SGHRS, CDR2 YFSETQ. The CDR3 is 15 amino acids. In nucleotides, the CDR3 is TGCGCCAGCAGGCGACAGGGGAGAGGGAACACTGAAGCTTTCTTT. Translated, it gives CASRRQGRGNTEAFF.